Listed below are T cell receptor beta chains from one sample, sequenced in a study of radiotherapy plus CTLA-4 blockade in lung cancer. The assay was immunoSEQ multiplex PCR, and TCRdb's table has in-frame clones only and misses some. This sample has about 88,000 clones, with 72% found just once. Specimen: peripheral blood, collected from a patient treated with radiotherapy plus ipilimumab. All receptors derive from a human donor with non-small cell lung cancer that progressed on radiotherapy plus ipilimumab. Both conserved end residues are part of each CDR3. The order of the fields is CDR3 protein, CDR3 DNA, V gene, J gene, clone size, D gene. A D gene is named only where the DNA matches it firmly. Expanded clones are given a class, and other clones once, few, many or no size at all.

CASSEAGQGVYTIYF,TGTGCCAGCAGTGAAGCGGGACAGGGCGTCTACACCATATATTTT,TRBV2,TRBJ1-3,-,TRBD1
CASSSRDALSETQYF,TGTGCCAGCAGTTCCCGGGACGCGTTATCAGAGACCCAGTACTTC,TRBV6-5,TRBJ2-5,-,-
CASSLGEQYTEAFF,TGTGCCAGCAGCTTGGGGGAGCAGTACACTGAAGCTTTCTTT,TRBV5-4,TRBJ1-1,-,-
CASSLRSGRAQINEQFF,TGTGCCAGCAGCTTGAGGAGCGGGAGGGCCCAGATCAATGAGCAGTTCTTC,TRBV11-2,TRBJ2-1,-,TRBD2
CASSLGHRARTEAFF,TGCGCCAGCAGCTTGGGCCACAGGGCGAGAACTGAAGCTTTCTTT,TRBV5-1,TRBJ1-1,-,-
CASSFGGRGDTQYF,TGTGCCAGCAGCTTTGGTGGGCGAGGCGATACGCAGTATTTT,TRBV7-9,TRBJ2-3,few,-
CASSQDSASPYNEQFF,TGTGCCAGCAGCCAAGATTCGGCTAGCCCCTACAATGAGCAGTTCTTC,TRBV4-2,TRBJ2-1,-,-
CAWSVPGYPEAFF,TGTGCCTGGAGTGTACCCGGGTACCCTGAAGCTTTCTTT,TRBV30,TRBJ1-1,-,-
CASSQDSGTGDYEQFF,TGCGCCAGCAGCCAAGATTCAGGGACAGGGGACTATGAGCAGTTCTTC,TRBV4-3,TRBJ2-1,-,TRBD1
CASSLVSGGSGETQYF,TGCGCCAGCAGCTTGGTGTCAGGAGGGAGCGGCGAGACCCAGTACTTC,TRBV5-1,TRBJ2-5,-,-
CASGSAQHF,TGTGCCAGCGGGTCGGCCCAGCATTTT,TRBV6-9,TRBJ1-5,-,-
CASSLGRSQPQHF,TGTGCCAGCAGTTTAGGGCGGAGTCAGCCCCAGCATTTT,TRBV27,TRBJ1-5,once,-
CASTTGYEQYF,TGTGCCAGCACTACAGGGTACGAGCAGTACTTC,TRBV6-6,TRBJ2-7,-,-
CASSVGTVNTGELFF,TGTGCCAGCAGCGTTGGGACAGTGAACACCGGGGAGCTGTTTTTT,TRBV9,TRBJ2-2,-,TRBD1
CATTTGIYGYTF,TGTGCCACTACTACAGGGATCTATGGCTACACCTTC,TRBV28,TRBJ1-2,few,-
CASSLGGFDEQYF,TGTGCCAGCAGCTTAGGGGGTTTCGACGAGCAGTACTTC,TRBV7-2,TRBJ2-7,-,-
CASSVDREQPQHF,TGTGCCAGCAGCGTGGACAGGGAACAGCCCCAGCATTTT,TRBV6-5,TRBJ1-5,-,TRBD1
CASTQGGSTEAFF,TGTGCCAGCACCCAGGGGGGCAGCACTGAAGCTTTCTTT,TRBV7-9,TRBJ1-1,few,TRBD1
CASSTPVQGTNEKLFF,TGTGCCAGCAGCACACCAGTCCAGGGGACTAATGAAAAACTGTTTTTT,TRBV7-8,TRBJ1-4,few,-
CASSLAETGVYNEQFF,TGTGCCAGCAGCTTGGCCGAGACAGGGGTGTACAATGAGCAGTTCTTC,TRBV5-4,TRBJ2-1,-,TRBD1
CASRGLAGFSGELFF,TGTGCCAGTAGGGGACTAGCGGGGTTTAGCGGGGAGCTGTTTTTT,TRBV19,TRBJ2-2,-,TRBD2
CASNDVSGGSLYEQFF,TGTGCCAGCAATGACGTCTCGGGGGGGAGTTTGTATGAGCAGTTCTTC,TRBV7-9,TRBJ2-1,-,TRBD2
CARERSGELFF,TGTGCCAGAGAAAGGTCCGGGGAGCTGTTTTTT,TRBV2,TRBJ2-2,-,-
CASSPLTTSGGTSTDTQYF,TGCGCCAGCAGCCCTTTGACGACTAGCGGGGGGACCAGCACAGATACGCAGTATTTT,TRBV5-1,TRBJ2-3,-,TRBD2
CASSSVFQETQYF,TGTGCCAGCAGCTCAGTTTTTCAAGAGACCCAGTACTTC,TRBV7-2,TRBJ2-5,-,-
CASIERNRDTEAFF,TGTGCCAGCATCGAAAGAAACAGGGACACTGAAGCTTTCTTT,TRBV5-5,TRBJ1-1,-,-
CASKPIGGDPEAGANVLTF,TGTGCCAGCAAACCGATAGGTGGGGACCCTGAGGCTGGGGCCAACGTCCTGACTTTC,TRBV27,TRBJ2-6,-,-
CASSPRKNTEAFF,TGTGCCAGCAGCCCGAGGAAGAACACTGAAGCTTTCTTT,TRBV7-9,TRBJ1-1,-,-
CASSPLAGAYEQYF,TGTGCCAGCAGCCCCCTAGCGGGAGCGTACGAGCAGTACTTC,TRBV9,TRBJ2-7,-,TRBD2
CASSLEETVTYEQYF,TGTGCCAGCAGCTTGGAAGAGACGGTGACCTACGAGCAGTACTTC,TRBV5-5,TRBJ2-7,many,-
CASSQGQGRDTEAFF,TGCGCCAGCAGCCAGGGACAGGGGAGGGACACTGAAGCTTTCTTT,TRBV4-3,TRBJ1-1,-,TRBD1
CASRTDRARDYGYTF,TGTGCCAGCCGAACGGACAGGGCGAGGGACTATGGCTACACCTTC,TRBV6-5,TRBJ1-2,once,TRBD1
CASSLNRVETQYF,TGTGCCAGCAGTTTGAACAGGGTGGAGACCCAGTACTTC,TRBV27,TRBJ2-5,-,-
CASSPEGDSYNEQFF,TGCGCCAGCAGCCCGGAGGGGGACAGCTACAATGAGCAGTTCTTC,TRBV5-1,TRBJ2-1,-,-
CASSLGTFPNEQYF,TGTGCCAGCAGCCTAGGGACTTTTCCCAACGAGCAGTACTTC,TRBV5-3,TRBJ2-7,-,-
CATSRAGAGYSNQPQHF,TGTGCCACCAGCAGAGCTGGCGCAGGCTATAGCAATCAGCCCCAGCATTTT,TRBV15,TRBJ1-5,-,-
CASSSTGVYGYTF,TGTGCCAGCAGCTCGACAGGGGTCTATGGCTACACCTTC,TRBV11-2,TRBJ1-2,-,TRBD1
CASSVAGGKVETQYF,TGTGCCAGCAGCGTGGCAGGGGGCAAGGTAGAGACCCAGTACTTC,TRBV9,TRBJ2-5,-,TRBD1
CASSPTPGTGEQTQYF,TGTGCCAGCAGCCCTACCCCGGGGACAGGGGAACAGACCCAGTACTTC,TRBV7-9,TRBJ2-5,-,TRBD1
CASSLGSRTLYEQYF,TGTGCCAGCAGTTTGGGGTCCAGAACCCTCTACGAGCAGTACTTC,TRBV27,TRBJ2-7,few,-
CASSLANRDTQYF,TGTGCCAGCAGCTTAGCAAACAGAGATACGCAGTATTTT,TRBV7-6,TRBJ2-3,-,-
CASSLDGVGTQYF,TGTGCCAGCAGCTTAGACGGGGTTGGGACCCAGTACTTC,TRBV7-2,TRBJ2-5,-,-
CASSLRRPVGGQETQYF,TGTGCCAGCAGTTTGCGGCGTCCGGTGGGGGGCCAAGAGACCCAGTACTTC,TRBV27,TRBJ2-5,-,-
CASSVDGRDGGQYF,TGTGCCAGCAGCGTAGACGGGCGGGACGGCGGTCAGTACTTC,TRBV9,TRBJ2-7,-,-
CASTTGSGQPQHF,TGTGCCAGCACGACAGGGAGCGGTCAGCCCCAGCATTTT,TRBV7-9,TRBJ1-5,-,TRBD1
CASSVLPGRFYNEQFF,TGTGCCAGCAGCGTGCTACCGGGACGGTTCTACAATGAGCAGTTCTTC,TRBV9,TRBJ2-1,-,-
CASSIPESGQPQHF,TGTGCCAGTAGTATCCCCGAAAGTGGTCAGCCCCAGCATTTT,TRBV19,TRBJ1-5,-,-
CASSSRDSRRAFF,TGTGCCAGCAGCTCCCGGGACAGTCGGAGGGCTTTCTTT,TRBV13,TRBJ1-1,-,TRBD1
CASSWGQGQGQETQYF,TGTGCCAGCAGCTGGGGACAGGGCCAAGGACAAGAGACCCAGTACTTC,TRBV7-9,TRBJ2-5,-,TRBD1
CASSLGGGGVEETQYF,TGTGCCAGCAGCTTGGGGGGAGGGGGCGTTGAAGAGACCCAGTACTTC,TRBV5-4,TRBJ2-5,-,-
CASSVVMNTEAFF,TGTGCCAGCAGCGTAGTTATGAACACTGAAGCTTTCTTT,TRBV7-8,TRBJ1-1,-,-
CRATGHTEAFF,TGCAGGGCTACAGGGCATACTGAAGCTTTCTTT,TRBV20-1,TRBJ1-1,-,-
CASSYIGEQYF,TGTGCCAGCAGTTACATTGGCGAGCAGTACTTC,TRBV6-5,TRBJ2-7,-,-
CASSWRDPLYGYTF,TGTGCCAGCAGCTGGCGGGACCCTCTCTATGGCTACACCTTC,TRBV7-2,TRBJ1-2,-,-
CASSPLETADLEAFF,TGTGCCAGCAGTCCCCTGGAGACAGCTGATCTTGAAGCTTTCTTT,TRBV28,TRBJ1-1,once,-
CASSFRRTSYEQYF,TGTGCCAGCAGCTTCCGGCGTACCTCCTACGAGCAGTACTTC,TRBV5-5,TRBJ2-7,-,-
CASSLNTGTGELFF,TGTGCCAGCAGCTTGAATACGGGTACCGGGGAGCTGTTTTTT,TRBV5-5,TRBJ2-2,-,-
CASSAKGGTSYEQYF,TGTGCCAGCAGTGCGAAGGGTGGGACCTCCTACGAGCAGTACTTC,TRBV2,TRBJ2-7,-,-
CASSFRRGQGYSF,TGTGCCAGCAGTTTCCGCAGGGGGCAGGGCTACTCCTTC,TRBV28,TRBJ1-2,-,TRBD1
CASSPDRGRDQPQHF,TGTGCCAGCAGTCCCGACAGGGGCAGGGATCAGCCCCAGCATTTT,TRBV27,TRBJ1-5,-,TRBD1